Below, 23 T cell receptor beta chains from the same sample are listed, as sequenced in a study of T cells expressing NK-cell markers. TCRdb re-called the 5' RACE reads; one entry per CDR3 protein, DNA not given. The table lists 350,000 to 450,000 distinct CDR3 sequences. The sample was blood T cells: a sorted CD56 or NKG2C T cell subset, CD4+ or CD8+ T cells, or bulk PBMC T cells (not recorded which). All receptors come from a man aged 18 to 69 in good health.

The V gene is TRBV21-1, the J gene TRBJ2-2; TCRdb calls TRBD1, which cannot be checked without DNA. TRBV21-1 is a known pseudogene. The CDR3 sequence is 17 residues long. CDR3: CASSKAYRDDLSGELFF.

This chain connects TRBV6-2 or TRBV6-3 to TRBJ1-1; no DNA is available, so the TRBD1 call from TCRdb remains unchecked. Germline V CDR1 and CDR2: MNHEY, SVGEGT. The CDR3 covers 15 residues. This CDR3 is CASSDPGQGKTEAFF.

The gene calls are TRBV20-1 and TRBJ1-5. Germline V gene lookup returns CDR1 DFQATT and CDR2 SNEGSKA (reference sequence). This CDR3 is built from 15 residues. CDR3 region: CSAPLTGYSNQPQHF.

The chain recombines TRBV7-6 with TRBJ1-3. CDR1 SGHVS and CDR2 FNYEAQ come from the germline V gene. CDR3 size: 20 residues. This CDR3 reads CASSLAGTPSRSNSGNTIYF.

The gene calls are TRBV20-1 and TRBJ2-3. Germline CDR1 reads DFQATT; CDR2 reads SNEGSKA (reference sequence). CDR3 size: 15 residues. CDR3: CSAPYRGRGTDTQYF.

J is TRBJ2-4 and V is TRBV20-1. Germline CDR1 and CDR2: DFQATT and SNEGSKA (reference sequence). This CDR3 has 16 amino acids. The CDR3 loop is CSAHSYGSLAKNIQYF.

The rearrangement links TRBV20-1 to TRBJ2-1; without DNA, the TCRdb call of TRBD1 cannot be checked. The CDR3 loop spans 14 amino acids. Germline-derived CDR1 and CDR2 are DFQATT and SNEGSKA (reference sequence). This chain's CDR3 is CSAFLGGANNEQFF.

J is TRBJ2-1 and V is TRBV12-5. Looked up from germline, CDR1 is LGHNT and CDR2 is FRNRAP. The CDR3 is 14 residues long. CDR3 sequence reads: CASGLVDLLNEQFF.

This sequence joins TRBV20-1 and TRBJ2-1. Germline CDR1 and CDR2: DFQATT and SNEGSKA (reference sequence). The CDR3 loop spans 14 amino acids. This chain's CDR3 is CSAILAGFYNEQFF.

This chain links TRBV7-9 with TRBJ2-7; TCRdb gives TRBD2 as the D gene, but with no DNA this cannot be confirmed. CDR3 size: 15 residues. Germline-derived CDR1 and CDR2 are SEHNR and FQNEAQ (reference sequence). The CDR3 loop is CASTLYYEGSYEQYF.

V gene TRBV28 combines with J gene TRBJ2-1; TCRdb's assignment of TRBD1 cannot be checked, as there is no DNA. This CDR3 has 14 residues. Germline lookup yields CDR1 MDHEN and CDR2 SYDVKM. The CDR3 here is CASSPEQRYNEQFF.

CDR3 amino acids: CASRPTTVGEAFF. The chain employs TRBV6-6 and TRBJ1-1. The CDR3 is 13 amino acids. Germline V gene data show CDR1 as MNHNY and CDR2 as SVGAGI (reference sequence).

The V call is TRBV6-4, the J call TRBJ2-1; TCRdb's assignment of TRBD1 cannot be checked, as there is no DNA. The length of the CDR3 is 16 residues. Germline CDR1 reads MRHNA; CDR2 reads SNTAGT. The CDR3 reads CASSLGTTSSYNEQFF.

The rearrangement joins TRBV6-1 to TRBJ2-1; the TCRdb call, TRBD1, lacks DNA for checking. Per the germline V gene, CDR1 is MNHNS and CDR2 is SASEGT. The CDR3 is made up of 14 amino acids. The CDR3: CASSDPPGSHGQFF.

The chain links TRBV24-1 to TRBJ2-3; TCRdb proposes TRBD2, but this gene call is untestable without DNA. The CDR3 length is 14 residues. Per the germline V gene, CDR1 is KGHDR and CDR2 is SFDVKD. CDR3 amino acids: CAIPRDLCTDTQYF.

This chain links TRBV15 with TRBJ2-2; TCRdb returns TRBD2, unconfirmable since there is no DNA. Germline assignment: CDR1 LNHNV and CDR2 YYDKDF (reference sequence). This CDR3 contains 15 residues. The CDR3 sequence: CATERSSGGGGELFF.

The CDR3 region is CSVPPSPYAQYF. The chain recombines TRBV20-1 with TRBJ2-3; there is no DNA to check the TCRdb D call of TRBD2. CDR1 and CDR2 (germline): DFQATT, SNEGSKA (reference sequence). CDR3 length: 12 amino acids.

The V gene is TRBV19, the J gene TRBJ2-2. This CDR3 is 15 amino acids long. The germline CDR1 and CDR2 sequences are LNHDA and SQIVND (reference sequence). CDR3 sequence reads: CASSPRGSNTGELFF.

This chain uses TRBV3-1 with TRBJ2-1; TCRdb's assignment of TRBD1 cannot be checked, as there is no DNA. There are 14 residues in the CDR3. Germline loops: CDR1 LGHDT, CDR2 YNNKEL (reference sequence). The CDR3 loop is CASSQGTGGFGQFF.

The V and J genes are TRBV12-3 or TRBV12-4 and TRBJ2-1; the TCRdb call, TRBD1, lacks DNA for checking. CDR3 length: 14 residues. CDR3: CASSGRVAYNEQFF.

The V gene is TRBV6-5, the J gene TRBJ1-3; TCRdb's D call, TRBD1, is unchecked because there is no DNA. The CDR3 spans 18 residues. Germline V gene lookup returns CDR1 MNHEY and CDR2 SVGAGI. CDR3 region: CASSYSSTGRWSGNTIYF.

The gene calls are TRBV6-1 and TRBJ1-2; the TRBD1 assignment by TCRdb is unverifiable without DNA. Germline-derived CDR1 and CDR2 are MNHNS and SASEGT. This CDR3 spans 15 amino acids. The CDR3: CASTSPGRWTYGYTF.

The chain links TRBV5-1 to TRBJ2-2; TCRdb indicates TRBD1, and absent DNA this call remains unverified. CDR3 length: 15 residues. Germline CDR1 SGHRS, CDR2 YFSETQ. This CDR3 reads CASSFETGTAGELFF.